This T cell receptor (beta chain) was documented in a study of cytomegalovirus exposure and HLA in healthy donors. Study-level results: Among the CMV-associated chains, a few were confirmed in vitro as specific for CMV antigens. In the 95 to 150 validation repertoires, just under 95% of cluster scores exceeded 0, per a later analysis.

The repertoire was sequenced with immunoSEQ multiplex PCR; TCRdb's copy has only in-frame clones and lacks some. The table records roughly 140,000 clones, 85% to 90% of them present only once. Trimming took off 5 bases at V and 3 bases at J, with 11 bases between the two ends. Germline CDR1 and CDR2: SGHRS and YFSETQ. The length of the CDR3 is 14 residues. Details on this clone: Its cognate antigen is unknown.

Among the 120 or so subjects of the validation cohort, separate from the approximately 700-subject first cohort, were the donors. The TCR sequence derives from a young woman in good health and CMV-seropositive. This sequence joins TRBV5-1 and TRBJ2-2; D possibly corresponds to TRBD1 (6 bases). The sequenced sample was PBMCs. The CDR3 loop reads CASRSAGDTGELFF. CDR3 nucleotide sequence: TGCGCCAGCAGGTCGGCAGGGGACACCGGGGAGCTGTTTTTT.